Given below is one T cell receptor (beta chain) in context. The germline gives CDR1 MDHEN, CDR2 SYDVKM. V shed 0 bases and J shed 5 bases, with 10 bases lying between them. The CDR3 runs 14 residues. This record comes from a study of blood T cell repertoires in COVID-19. The method was immunoSEQ multiplex PCR; TCRdb's version includes in-frame clones alone and lacks a portion of them. Seen here are approximately 97,000 clones, 90% observed once, and the top ten hold about 1.7%. The J gene is TRBJ1-1, the V gene TRBV28, with D possibly TRBD1 on 6 matching bases. Material for sequencing was peripheral blood. The source of this sequence is a man aged 55-75 years with acute or convalescent COVID-19. In DNA, the CDR3 is TGTGCCAGCAGTTTATGGCCAGGGGAAACTGAAGCTTTCTTT. Translating it yields CASSLWPGETEAFF.